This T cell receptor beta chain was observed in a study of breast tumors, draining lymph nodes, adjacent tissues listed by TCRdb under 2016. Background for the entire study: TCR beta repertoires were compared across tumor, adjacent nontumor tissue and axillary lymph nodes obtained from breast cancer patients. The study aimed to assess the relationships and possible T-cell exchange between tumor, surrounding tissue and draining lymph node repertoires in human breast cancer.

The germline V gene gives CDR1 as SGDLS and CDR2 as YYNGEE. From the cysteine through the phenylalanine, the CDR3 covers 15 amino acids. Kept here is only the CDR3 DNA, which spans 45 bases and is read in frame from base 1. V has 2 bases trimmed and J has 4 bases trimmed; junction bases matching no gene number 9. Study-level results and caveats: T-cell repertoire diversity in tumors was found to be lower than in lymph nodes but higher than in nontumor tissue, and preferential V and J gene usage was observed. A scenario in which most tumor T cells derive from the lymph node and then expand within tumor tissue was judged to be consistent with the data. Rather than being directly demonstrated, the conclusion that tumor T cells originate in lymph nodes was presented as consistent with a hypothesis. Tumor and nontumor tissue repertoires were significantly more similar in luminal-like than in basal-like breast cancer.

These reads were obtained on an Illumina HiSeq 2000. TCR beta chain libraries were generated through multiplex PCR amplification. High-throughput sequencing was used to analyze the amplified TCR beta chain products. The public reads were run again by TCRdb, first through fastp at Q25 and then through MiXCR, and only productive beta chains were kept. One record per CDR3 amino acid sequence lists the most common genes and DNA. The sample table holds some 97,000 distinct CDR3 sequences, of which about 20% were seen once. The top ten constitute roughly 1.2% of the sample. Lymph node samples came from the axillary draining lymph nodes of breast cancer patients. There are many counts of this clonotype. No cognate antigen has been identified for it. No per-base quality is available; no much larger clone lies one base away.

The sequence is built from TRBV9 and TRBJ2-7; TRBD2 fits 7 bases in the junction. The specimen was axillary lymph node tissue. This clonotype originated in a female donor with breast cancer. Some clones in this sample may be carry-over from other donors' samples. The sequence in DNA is TGTGCCAGCAGCGTCTCGAGCGGGACCCGGTACGAGCAGTACTTC. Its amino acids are CASSVSSGTRYEQYF.